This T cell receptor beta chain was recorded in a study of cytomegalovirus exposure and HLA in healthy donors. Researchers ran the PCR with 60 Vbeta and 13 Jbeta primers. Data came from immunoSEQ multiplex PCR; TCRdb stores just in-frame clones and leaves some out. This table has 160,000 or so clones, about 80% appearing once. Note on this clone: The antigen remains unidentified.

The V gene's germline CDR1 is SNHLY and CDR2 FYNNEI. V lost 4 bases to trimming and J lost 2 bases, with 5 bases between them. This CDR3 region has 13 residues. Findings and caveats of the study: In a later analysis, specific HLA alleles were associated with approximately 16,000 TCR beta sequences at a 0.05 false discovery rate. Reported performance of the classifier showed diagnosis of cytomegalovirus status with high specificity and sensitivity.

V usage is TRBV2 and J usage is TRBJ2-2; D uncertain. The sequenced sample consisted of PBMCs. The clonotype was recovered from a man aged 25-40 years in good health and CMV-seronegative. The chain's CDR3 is CASSARNTGELFF. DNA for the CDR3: TGTGCCAGCAGTGCTAGAAACACCGGGGAGCTGTTTTTT.